These 24 T cell receptor beta chains were sequenced from one sample in a study of T cell repertoires in cytomegalovirus infection. TCRdb processed the reads anew with MiXCR; each CDR3 protein has one entry. The profile shows around 270,000 distinct CDR3 sequences, approximately 8.3% of them singletons. Sequencing was performed on PBMCs. These receptors all stem from a human donor in good health (CMV status not recorded). Some clones in this sample may be carry-over from other donors' samples.

This clonotype was recorded many times. V and J are TRBV7-2 and TRBJ2-3; D not resolved. CDR3 length: 14 amino acids. V was shortened by 0 bases and J by 0 bases, with 4 bases between the two germline ends. Looked up from germline, CDR1 is SGHTA and CDR2 is FQGNSA. The CDR3 DNA reads TGTGCCAGCAGCTTAGCGGGCAGCACAGATACGCAGTATTTT. Amino acid sequence: CASSLAGSTDTQYF.

This clonotype occurred many times. This rearrangement joins TRBV28 to TRBJ2-1; D is tentatively TRBD1 or TRBD2 (5 bases each). V was clipped by 7 bases and J by 10 bases, with 14 bases between them. CDR1 is MDHEN and CDR2 is SYDVKM in the germline V gene. This CDR3 region has 12 residues. The CDR3 sequence is CASTSGRDEQFF. CDR3 nucleotide sequence: TGTGCCAGCACGTCGGGACGCGACGAGCAGTTCTTC.

In this sample, this clonotype turned up many times. This rearrangement joins TRBV7-2 to TRBJ1-2, with 12 bases identical to TRBD1. J was trimmed by 5 bases and V by 4 bases; bases with no gene match: 8. Germline CDR1 reads SGHTA; CDR2 reads FQGNSA. The CDR3 covers 16 residues. The CDR3 protein is CASSSGGTGGFYGYTF. CDR3 in DNA: TGTGCCAGCAGCTCTGGGGGGACAGGGGGCTTTTATGGCTACACCTTC. Combining the CDR3 with reference TRBV7-2 and TRBJ1-2 gives the whole variable domain GAGVSQSPSNKVTEKGKDVELRCDPISGHTALYWYRQSLGQGLEFLIYFQGNSAPDKSGLPSDRFSAERTGGSVSTLTIQRTQQEDSAVYLCASSSGGTGGFYGYTFGSGTRLTVV.

This clonotype occurred a few times. The rearrangement uses TRBV7-8 and TRBJ1-5, with a possible D match to TRBD1 (6 bases). Trimming left V 5 bases short and J 7 bases short, with 21 bases between. This CDR3 is built from 16 residues. Germline assignment: CDR1 SGHVS and CDR2 FQNEAQ. Here the CDR3 DNA reads TGTGCCAGCAGCCAGAGGGGGGGGGGGAACGGACAGCCCCAGCATTTT. Its translation: CASSQRGGGNGQPQHF.

This clonotype was counted ten times or more. The rearrangement uses TRBV7-2 and TRBJ2-3, with 7 bases identical to TRBD2. Germline values: CDR1 SGHTA, CDR2 FQGNSA. CDR3 length: 13 amino acids. After removal of 3 bases from V and 9 bases from J, the junction contained 6 bases not matched to a gene. The CDR3 nucleotides are TGTGCCAGCAGCTTGTCGGGGGGTCGAACGCAGTATTTT. Its translation: CASSLSGGRTQYF. Supplemented by reference TRBV7-2 and TRBJ2-3, the full variable domain reads GAGVSQSPSNKVTEKGKDVELRCDPISGHTALYWYRQSLGQGLEFLIYFQGNSAPDKSGLPSDRFSAERTGGSVSTLTIQRTQQEDSAVYLCASSLSGGRTQYFGPGTRLTVL.

In its sample, this clonotype was seen many times. This chain links TRBV5-4 with TRBJ2-5; D unresolved. CDR3 size: 14 residues. V was clipped by 2 bases and J by 5 bases, with 13 bases between them. The germline CDR1 and CDR2 sequences are SGHNT and YYREEE (reference sequence). The CDR3 DNA sequence: TGTGCCAGCAGCTTCCCCGGACCCGAGGAGACCCAGTACTTC. The encoded protein is CASSFPGPEETQYF.

This sequence joins TRBV7-9 and TRBJ2-3; tentatively, D is TRBD2 (6 bases). The CDR3 totals 16 residues. The V end was cut by 1 base, the J end by 2 bases, with 13 bases between. Germline CDR1 and CDR2: SEHNR and FQNEAQ (reference sequence). The CDR3 loop reads CASSLVDGGVTDTQYF. As DNA, the CDR3 is TGTGCCAGCAGCTTAGTTGACGGGGGAGTCACAGATACGCAGTATTTT.

This clonotype appeared many times. J is TRBJ2-3 and V is TRBV7-2; TRBD2 agrees at 9 bases. CDR1 is SGHTA, CDR2 FQGNSA, per germline. V lost 5 bases and J lost 2; bases outside the gene matches: 11. This CDR3 is built from 17 residues. The CDR3 nucleotides read TGTGCCAGCAGCCTACCGATAGCGGGGGCTTACACAGATACGCAGTATTTT. This translates into CASSLPIAGAYTDTQYF.

Ten or more counts support this clonotype. V usage is TRBV7-9 and J usage is TRBJ1-1, with a tentative D call TRBD1 (6 bases). Between the trimmed V and J ends, which lost 5 bases and 5 bases, there was a span of 18 bases. Germline CDR1 is SEHNR and CDR2 is FQNEAQ (reference sequence). There are 15 residues in the CDR3. CDR3 in amino acids: CASSPRAGAVTEAFF. The CDR3 bases are TGTGCCAGCAGCCCTCGGGCAGGGGCTGTTACTGAAGCTTTCTTT. The full variable domain, with the rest looked up from reference TRBV7-9 and TRBJ1-1, is DTGVSQNPRHKITKRGQNVTFRCDPISEHNRLYWYRQTLGQGPEFLTYFQNEAQLEKSRLLSDRFSAERPKGSFSTLEIQRTEQGDSAMYLCASSPRAGAVTEAFFGQGTRLTVV.

This clonotype was counted a few times. The chain carries TRBV4-3 and TRBJ1-2; 9 nucleotides line up with TRBD1. The ends lost 8 bases at V and 2 bases at J; junction bases unmatched: 6. The CDR3 has 14 amino acids. From germline, CDR1 is LGHNA and CDR2 YSLEER. The CDR3 spells CASGPGTGNYGYTF. The DNA of the CDR3 is TGCGCCAGCGGTCCCGGGACAGGGAACTATGGCTACACCTTC.

The sample holds one count of this clonotype. The V and J genes are TRBV29-1 and TRBJ1-1; D ambiguous. Trimming took off 7 bases at V and 1 base at J, with 10 bases between the two ends. The CDR3 is 12 amino acids. Germline-derived CDR1 and CDR2 are SQVTM and ANQGSEA. The CDR3 loop is CSAFRGNTEAFF. For the CDR3, the DNA is TGCAGCGCCTTTCGGGGGAACACTGAAGCTTTCTTT.

In its sample, this clonotype was seen a few times. The rearrangement links TRBV12-3 or TRBV12-4 to TRBJ2-7; D is possibly TRBD1 or TRBD2 (6 bases each). Deletions cut 5 bases from V and 0 bases from J, with 17 bases between. CDR3 size: 16 residues. CDR3 nucleotides: TGTGCCAGCAGTCCCACCAGAGGGGGGACCTCCTACGAGCAGTACTTC. Residues: CASSPTRGGTSYEQYF.

The chain employs TRBV20-1 and TRBJ1-1, with TRBD1 identical over 7 bases. V shed 0 bases, J shed 7 bases, and the junction held 14 bases outside the gene matches. This CDR3 comprises 16 residues. CDR1 is DFQATT, CDR2 SNEGSKA, per germline (reference sequence). CDR3: CSARDVQRQGLGEAFF. The CDR3 DNA reads TGCAGTGCTAGAGATGTTCAGAGACAGGGACTGGGTGAAGCTTTCTTT.

This clonotype was recorded at least ten times. The gene calls are TRBV7-2 and TRBJ1-2; tentatively, D is TRBD1 (5 bases). CDR3 length: 12 residues. The V end was cut by 5 bases, the J end by 5 bases, with 9 bases between. From germline, CDR1 is SGHTA and CDR2 FQGNSA. CDR3 amino acids: CASSPTGYGYTF. CDR3 sequence (DNA): TGTGCCAGCAGCCCAACAGGATATGGCTACACCTTC.

V is TRBV20-1 and J is TRBJ1-1; 7 bases line up with TRBD1. The CDR3 runs 14 residues. The ends lost 5 bases at V and 1 base at J; junction bases unmatched: 7. Germline V gene sequence: CDR1 DFQATT, CDR2 SNEGSKA (reference sequence). In nucleotides, the CDR3 is TGCAGTGCTCGACAGGGTATCAAGAACACTGAAGCTTTCTTT. Translated, it gives CSARQGIKNTEAFF.

This clonotype was detected many times. The V gene is TRBV11-2, the J gene TRBJ2-7, with D perhaps assigned TRBD1 or TRBD2 (5 bases each). Germline loops: CDR1 SGHAT, CDR2 FQNNGV. Trimming shortened V by 5 bases and J by 3 bases, and 14 bases separated the two germline ends. The length of the CDR3 is 14 residues. CDR3 protein: CASSPSTGGYEQYF. The CDR3 DNA follows: TGTGCCAGCAGCCCTTCTACTGGGGGCTACGAGCAGTACTTC.

The chain links TRBV19 to TRBJ2-5; 12 positions match TRBD2. Trimming took 5 bases from V and 4 from J; bases not matched to a gene: 8. Germline CDR1 and CDR2: LNHDA and SQIVND (reference sequence). This CDR3 is 16 amino acids long. The CDR3 coding sequence is TGTGCCAGTAGTCGAACGGCGACTAGCGGGAGAGAGACCCAGTACTTC. Translation: CASSRTATSGRETQYF. Using reference TRBV19 and TRBJ2-5 for the parts outside the CDR3, the full variable domain is DGGITQSPKYLFRKEGQNVTLSCEQNLNHDAMYWYRQDPGQGLRLIYYSQIVNDFQKGDIAEGYSVSREKKESFPLTVTSAQKNPTAFYLCASSRTATSGRETQYFGPGTRLLVL.

This clonotype came up many times. The chain uses TRBV7-2 and TRBJ1-3; D gene uncertain. The CDR3 spans 16 residues. Trimming pared 5 bases from V and 0 bases from J, leaving 14 bases between. Germline assignment: CDR1 SGHTA and CDR2 FQGNSA. CDR3 residues: CASSTVGRTSGNTIYF. As DNA, the CDR3 is TGTGCCAGCAGCACAGTGGGCCGGACCTCTGGAAACACCATATATTTT.

This clonotype was seen more than once but under ten times. The chain couples TRBV29-1 to TRBJ2-2; D unclear. V was pared by 4 bases and J by 2 bases, with 11 bases between. The germline CDR1 and CDR2 sequences are SQVTM and ANQGSEA. There are 14 residues in the CDR3. The CDR3 DNA is TGCAGCGTTGTTTACGGAGCTAACACCGGGGAGCTGTTTTTT. As protein: CSVVYGANTGELFF.

This clonotype showed up many times. The chain is built from TRBV7-2 and TRBJ1-5; D gene unclear. CDR3 size: 15 residues. With 4 bases removed from V and 0 bases from J, the gap between germline ends came to 10 bases. Germline lookup yields CDR1 SGHTA and CDR2 FQGNSA. The CDR3 DNA follows: TGTGCCAGCAGCTCCCAGGCGTATAGCAATCAGCCCCAGCATTTT. It specifies CASSSQAYSNQPQHF.

Concerning this clonotype itself: This may come from a read error, since a much larger clone is one base off. The chain recombines TRBV28 with TRBJ1-5; 8 bases agree with TRBD1. Germline lookup yields CDR1 MDHEN and CDR2 SYDVKM. The CDR3 sequence is 15 residues long. The CDR3 nucleotides read TGTGCCAACAGTACCGACAGGGGCCCCAATCAGCCCCAGCATTTT. Translating gives CANSTDRGPNQPQHF.

The sample holds many counts of this clonotype. J is TRBJ2-2 and V is TRBV7-2; weak D call: TRBD2 (6 bases). CDR3 length: 16 residues. Germline loops: CDR1 SGHTA, CDR2 FQGNSA. V lost 5 bases to trimming and J lost 4 bases, with 17 bases between them. The CDR3 DNA sequence: TGTGCCAGCAGCCCCCAGACTAGTTACGGCACCGGGGAGCTGTTTTTT. Translation: CASSPQTSYGTGELFF.

The chain uses TRBV30 and TRBJ2-2, with TRBD1 identical over 8 bases. The germline CDR1 and CDR2 sequences are GTSNPN and SVGIG (reference sequence). Trimming at V came to 4 bases and at J to 0 bases, leaving 7 bases not matched to a gene. The CDR3 has 16 amino acids. CDR3 nucleotides: TGTGCCTGGAAGGTCGGACAGGGACCGAACACCGGGGAGCTGTTTTTT. This codes for CAWKVGQGPNTGELFF.

The CDR3 coding sequence is TGTGCCAGCAGCTTAGCGACGGGACGCATCGAGGAAAAACTGTTTTTT. This codes for CASSLATGRIEEKLFF. The J gene is TRBJ1-4, the V gene TRBV7-9; D might be TRBD1 (5 bases). Looked up from germline, CDR1 is SEHNR and CDR2 is FQNEAQ (reference sequence). This CDR3 comprises 16 residues. V was shortened by 0 bases and J by 8 bases, with 16 bases between the two germline ends.